The next 8 T cell receptor beta chains were all read from a single sample in a study of identical twins. TCRdb itself ran the 5' RACE reads through MiXCR, one entry per CDR3 protein. In the table there are roughly 240,000 distinct CDR3 sequences, 7.5% of which are singletons. A further study also used this sample, focusing on yellow fever vaccine responses in identical twins.

Sequences were obtained from CD8+ T cells sorted from blood. The receptors shown here come from a woman aged 18-29 years in good health.

This chain links TRBV20-1 with TRBJ2-3; D is uncertain. The CDR3 is made up of 15 amino acids. Germline V CDR1 and CDR2: DFQATT, SNEGSKA (reference sequence). Trimming left V 0 bases short and J 3 bases short, with 13 bases between. The CDR3 DNA is TGCAGTGCTAGAGATAGGGCAGTCGGGACAGATACGCAGTATTTT. Translating gives CSARDRAVGTDTQYF.

The chain is built from TRBV7-9 and TRBJ2-7; possibly TRBD2 for D (6 bases). V lost 4 bases and J lost 0, with 16 bases in between. The CDR3 spans 16 residues. Germline values: CDR1 SEHNR, CDR2 FQNEAQ (reference sequence). The CDR3 loop is CASSSWVGGVSYEQYF. The CDR3 region has the DNA TGTGCCAGCAGCTCATGGGTGGGCGGGGTCTCCTACGAGCAGTACTTC.

In DNA, the CDR3 is TGCGCCAGCAGTGATACTAGCGGGTACAATGAGCAGTTCTTC. Protein sequence: CASSDTSGYNEQFF. The V call is TRBV10-2, the J call TRBJ2-1; 9 nucleotides line up with TRBD2. Germline assignment: CDR1 WSHSY and CDR2 SAAADI. This CDR3 is 14 amino acids long. Germline trimming cut 3 bases from V and 4 bases from J; bases unmatched to any gene: 1.

The V gene is TRBV5-1, the J gene TRBJ1-1, with TRBD1 matching 11 bases. Germline CDR1 is SGHRS and CDR2 is YFSETQ. V lost 0 bases to trimming and J lost 4 bases; unmatched junction nucleotides: 2. The CDR3 contains 15 residues. The CDR3 loop reads CASSLVGTGGTEAFF. The DNA for the CDR3 is TGCGCCAGCAGCTTGGTCGGGACAGGGGGCACTGAAGCTTTCTTT. Drawing the rest from reference TRBV5-1 and TRBJ1-1, the complete variable domain is KAGVTQTPRYLIKTRGQQVTLSCSPISGHRSVSWYQQTPGQGLQFLFEYFSETQRNKGNFPGRFSGRQFSNSRSEMNVSTLELGDSALYLCASSLVGTGGTEAFFGQGTRLTVV.

This clonotype was counted a few times. The rearrangement links TRBV2 to TRBJ2-7; 7 bases match TRBD1. V lost 1 base and J lost 6; bases outside the gene matches: 9. Germline V gene sequence: CDR1 SNHLY, CDR2 FYNNEI. The CDR3 covers 15 residues. The CDR3 region is CASSEGLGQWPEQYF. CDR3 bases: TGTGCCAGCAGTGAAGGATTGGGACAGTGGCCCGAGCAGTACTTC.

This clonotype was recorded a few times. The chain uses TRBV5-1 and TRBJ1-1; the match to TRBD1 covers 9 bases. Unmatched junction bases numbered 13, after V lost 4 bases and J lost 3 bases. The V gene's germline CDR1 is SGHRS and CDR2 YFSETQ. This CDR3 is 17 amino acids long. The CDR3 bases are TGCGCCAGCAGCCAGAGACAGGGGGTGGTTCCGGACACTGAAGCTTTCTTT. Its protein product is CASSQRQGVVPDTEAFF.

This clonotype was picked up many times. The chain combines TRBV5-5 with TRBJ2-7; 7 nucleotides line up with TRBD1. CDR1 and CDR2 (germline): SGHKS, YYEKEE (reference sequence). The CDR3 loop spans 15 amino acids. Losses at the gene ends were 3 bases for V and 2 bases for J; bases not matched to a gene: 8. The CDR3 DNA sequence: TGTGCCAGCAGCTACACTTCCGGACAGGCCTACGAGCAGTACTTC. Translating gives CASSYTSGQAYEQYF.

This clonotype was observed many times. V and J are TRBV24-1 and TRBJ2-3; maybe TRBD1 (6 bases). Germline V gives CDR1 KGHDR, CDR2 SFDVKD. Trimming removed 4 bases at V and 1 base at J, with 14 bases between. CDR3 length: 16 amino acids. CDR3 sequence reads: CATSDPQGGGTDTQYF. DNA of the CDR3: TGTGCCACCAGTGACCCCCAAGGGGGAGGCACAGATACGCAGTATTTT.